The 22 T cell receptor beta chains in this list originate from one sample, sequenced in a study of shared clonotypes between healthy human individuals. The method was immunoSEQ multiplex PCR; TCRdb's version includes in-frame clones alone and lacks a portion of them. The sample carries approximately 2,200,000 clones, about 93% recorded once. Selected positively for CCR7 and CD45RO-negative, naive CD8 cells excluded terminally differentiated effector memory CD45RA+ cells. The sample was naive CD8+ T cells from PBMCs. These receptors were obtained from a man between 18 and 35 years old in good health. Some clones in this sample may be carry-over from other donors' samples.

The chain has TRBV19 and TRBJ1-1; D gene ambiguous. The CDR3 length is 12 residues. Trimming removed 6 bases at V and 2 bases at J, with 7 bases between. Germline V gene sequence: CDR1 LNHDA, CDR2 SQIVND (reference sequence). This CDR3 reads CASRDFNTEAFF. The CDR3 region has the DNA TGTGCCAGTAGAGACTTTAACACTGAAGCTTTCTTT.

As concerns this clone: Additional DNA sequences in this sample encode the identical CDR3. The gene calls are TRBV7-9 and TRBJ2-2; no reliable D call. There are 13 residues in the CDR3. CDR1 is SEHNR, CDR2 FQNEAQ, per germline (reference sequence). V was clipped by 5 bases and J by 6 bases, with 10 bases between them. The DNA of the CDR3 is TGTGCCAGCAGCCCCCCCCTCGCCGGGGAGCTGTTTTTT. Translated, it gives CASSPPLAGELFF.

As concerns this clone: Other DNA sequences from this sample encode an identical CDR3 as well. The chain has TRBV27 and TRBJ2-5; tentatively, D is TRBD1 (6 bases). The CDR3 runs 14 residues. V lost 4 bases to trimming and J lost 1 base, with 10 bases between them. Germline assignment: CDR1 MNHEY and CDR2 SMNVEV (reference sequence). CDR3: CASSSRTAQETQYF. Written as DNA, the CDR3 is TGTGCCAGCAGTTCACGGACAGCCCAAGAGACCCAGTACTTC.

The chain joins TRBV2 to TRBJ2-2; the D is unclear. V was trimmed by 3 bases and J by 0 bases, leaving 8 bases between them. This CDR3 spans 15 amino acids. Germline loops: CDR1 SNHLY, CDR2 FYNNEI. The CDR3 bases are TGTGCCAGCAGTGATAGGCGGTCGAACACCGGGGAGCTGTTTTTT. Translating gives CASSDRRSNTGELFF.

V is TRBV11-2 and J is TRBJ2-1; D uncertain. The CDR3 sequence is 12 residues long. Germline CDR1 reads SGHAT; CDR2 reads FQNNGV. V was clipped by 1 base and J by 9 bases, with 7 bases between them. The CDR3 loop reads CASSLGKSEQFF. CDR3 DNA: TGTGCCAGCAGCTTAGGGAAGAGTGAGCAGTTCTTC.

This rearrangement joins TRBV5-1 to TRBJ2-7; TRBD1 is a possible D gene (5 bases). The V gene lost 4 bases and the J gene lost 3 bases, with 14 bases spanning the gap. Germline V gene data show CDR1 as SGHRS and CDR2 as YFSETQ. The CDR3 covers 14 residues. CDR3 coding DNA: TGCGCCAGCAGCCCCGGACACAACGACTACGAGCAGTACTTC. Translating gives CASSPGHNDYEQYF.

This rearrangement joins TRBV28 to TRBJ2-7, with D tentatively TRBD2 (5 bases). Germline CDR1 is MDHEN and CDR2 is SYDVKM. This CDR3 is 16 amino acids long. The V gene lost 0 bases and the J gene lost 3 bases, with 15 bases spanning the gap. The CDR3 loop is CASSLWVSSGFYEQYF. The CDR3 region has the DNA TGTGCCAGCAGTTTATGGGTTAGTTCGGGATTCTACGAGCAGTACTTC.

CDR3 in amino acids: CASSTGTSDYNEQFF. For the CDR3, the DNA is TGTGCCAGCAGCACCGGGACTAGCGACTACAATGAGCAGTTCTTC. This chain connects TRBV5-6 to TRBJ2-1; 10 nucleotides line up with TRBD2. Per the germline V gene, CDR1 is SGHDT and CDR2 is YYEEEE. This CDR3 region has 15 residues. J gave up 3 bases and V 4 bases, and 4 bases lay outside the gene matches. The full variable domain, its missing parts supplied by reference TRBV5-6 and TRBJ2-1, is DAGVTQSPTHLIKTRGQQVTLRCSPKSGHDTVSWYQQALGQGPQFIFQYYEEEERQRGNFPDRFSGHQFPNYSSELNVNALLLGDSALYLCASSTGTSDYNEQFFGPGTRLTVL.

V and J are TRBV11-2 and TRBJ1-1; D gene uncertain. Germline V gene lookup returns CDR1 SGHAT and CDR2 FQNNGV. The germline V and J ends were trimmed by 3 bases and 3 bases, with 14 bases remaining between them. The CDR3 loop spans 15 amino acids. CDR3 coding DNA: TGTGCCAGCAGCTTTTGGGAGCCTAGGGACACTGAAGCTTTCTTT. Protein sequence: CASSFWEPRDTEAFF.

This chain links TRBV27 with TRBJ2-1; D might be TRBD1 (6 bases). From germline, CDR1 is MNHEY and CDR2 SMNVEV (reference sequence). CDR3 length equals 13 residues. The V end lost 5 bases, the J end lost 6 bases, and 11 bases lay between the germline ends. Written as DNA, the CDR3 is TGTGCCAGCAGTATCCGGACAGCCAATGAGCAGTTCTTC. Its translation: CASSIRTANEQFF.

In regard to this clone: At the DNA level, this CDR3 is encoded by other sequences in the same sample as well. This sequence joins TRBV2 and TRBJ2-7; D remains unclear. The CDR3 contains 11 residues. Trimming took 6 bases from V and 3 from J, leaving 6 bases between them. Germline values: CDR1 SNHLY, CDR2 FYNNEI. CDR3 sequence: CASSVSYEQYF. CDR3 bases: TGTGCCAGCAGCGTCAGCTACGAGCAGTACTTC.

This clone has just one count. The V gene is TRBV9, the J gene TRBJ1-2; D not resolved. This CDR3 region has 13 residues. V dropped 0 bases and J dropped 8 bases, with 11 bases sitting between them. Germline V gene data show CDR1 as SGDLS and CDR2 as YYNGEE. In nucleotides, the CDR3 is TGTGCCAGCAGCGTAGGGGAAGTCGAAGGCTACACCTTC. Its protein product is CASSVGEVEGYTF.

The rearrangement links TRBV7-9 to TRBJ2-5; D ambiguous. The V and J ends lost 2 bases and 5 bases respectively, with 12 bases between them. CDR3 length: 14 residues. The germline gives CDR1 SEHNR, CDR2 FQNEAQ (reference sequence). The CDR3 DNA sequence: TGTGCCAGCAGCTTATTAGAATTGTGGGAGACCCAGTACTTC. Protein product: CASSLLELWETQYF.

J is TRBJ2-3 and V is TRBV5-1; the D gene could be TRBD1 or TRBD2 (6 bases each). The V end was cut by 0 bases, the J end by 5 bases, with 16 bases between. The CDR3 contains 16 residues. The germline gives CDR1 SGHRS, CDR2 YFSETQ. CDR3 region: CASSLEGEAGIDTQYF. In DNA form, the CDR3 reads TGCGCCAGCAGCTTGGAGGGGGAGGCAGGAATAGATACGCAGTATTTT.

The CDR3 here is CASSVGGYPGNTIYF. CDR3 bases: TGTGCCAGCAGCGTAGGCGGGTACCCTGGAAACACCATATATTTT. This chain links TRBV9 with TRBJ1-3; D gene unclear. The V end lost 0 bases, the J end lost 2 bases, and 9 bases lay between the germline ends. The CDR3 is 15 amino acids. CDR1 SGDLS and CDR2 YYNGEE come from the germline V gene.

The chain employs TRBV27 and TRBJ2-7; D gene uncertain. Germline loops: CDR1 MNHEY, CDR2 SMNVEV (reference sequence). V was pared by 0 bases and J by 5 bases, with 11 bases between. The length of the CDR3 is 14 residues. CDR3: CASSLSNMIHEQYF. In DNA form, the CDR3 reads TGTGCCAGCAGTTTATCCAACATGATCCACGAGCAGTACTTC.

V and J are TRBV10-1 and TRBJ1-2; 8 bases line up with TRBD1. Germline assignment: CDR1 WNHNN and CDR2 SYGVQD (reference sequence). The CDR3 runs to 15 residues. Unmatched junction bases numbered 7, after V lost 2 bases and J lost 5 bases. In DNA, the CDR3 is TGCGCCAGCAGTGAGGGGACAGGAGAGGATTATGGCTACACCTTC. It yields the protein CASSEGTGEDYGYTF.

This chain uses TRBV28 with TRBJ1-4; 8 bases are shared with TRBD1. The J segment lost 7 bases and the V segment lost 6 bases, leaving 7 bases of the junction unmatched. The CDR3 is 14 residues long. Germline loops: CDR1 MDHEN, CDR2 SYDVKM. CDR3 coding DNA: TGTGCCAGCAGCCTCAGGGGGCCAAGTGAAAAACTGTTTTTT. This codes for CASSLRGPSEKLFF.

The V gene is TRBV28, the J gene TRBJ2-1; no firm D call. Germline CDR1 and CDR2: MDHEN and SYDVKM. There are 14 residues in the CDR3. V lost 6 bases to trimming and J lost 3 bases, with 12 bases between them. DNA for the CDR3: TGTGCCAGCAGGCCCGGGTCCAACTACAATGAGCAGTTCTTC. Its protein product is CASRPGSNYNEQFF.

The rearrangement links TRBV4-1 to TRBJ2-2; 9 bases align to TRBD2. From germline, CDR1 is MGHRA and CDR2 YSYEKL. The J segment lost 3 bases and the V segment lost 1 base, leaving 6 bases of the junction unmatched. This CDR3 is built from 17 residues. The CDR3 loop reads CASSQVLAGVDTGELFF. CDR3 bases: TGCGCCAGCAGCCAAGTATTAGCGGGAGTGGACACCGGGGAGCTGTTTTTT.

The CDR3 nucleotides read TGTGCCAGCAGCTTTTACCAGCTAGCGCGCTCCTACGAGCAGTACTTC. Translation gives CASSFYQLARSYEQYF. The V and J genes are TRBV11-2 and TRBJ2-7; weak D call: TRBD2 (6 bases). V lost 3 bases, J lost 0 bases, and 15 bases lay in between. Per the germline V gene, CDR1 is SGHAT and CDR2 is FQNNGV. The CDR3 runs to 16 residues. Using reference TRBV11-2 and TRBJ2-7 for the parts outside the CDR3, the full variable domain is EAGVAQSPRYKIIEKRQSVAFWCNPISGHATLYWYQQILGQGPKLLIQFQNNGVVDDSQLPKDRFSAERLKGVDSTLKIQPAKLEDSAVYLCASSFYQLARSYEQYFGPGTRLTVT.

The rearrangement joins TRBV11-2 to TRBJ2-2; D gene uncertain. CDR1 SGHAT and CDR2 FQNNGV come from the germline V gene. V lost 1 base and J lost 4, with 10 bases in between. CDR3 length: 15 amino acids. As DNA, the CDR3 is TGTGCCAGCAGCTTAGTTGCCACCTCCACCGGGGAGCTGTTTTTT. It yields the protein CASSLVATSTGELFF.